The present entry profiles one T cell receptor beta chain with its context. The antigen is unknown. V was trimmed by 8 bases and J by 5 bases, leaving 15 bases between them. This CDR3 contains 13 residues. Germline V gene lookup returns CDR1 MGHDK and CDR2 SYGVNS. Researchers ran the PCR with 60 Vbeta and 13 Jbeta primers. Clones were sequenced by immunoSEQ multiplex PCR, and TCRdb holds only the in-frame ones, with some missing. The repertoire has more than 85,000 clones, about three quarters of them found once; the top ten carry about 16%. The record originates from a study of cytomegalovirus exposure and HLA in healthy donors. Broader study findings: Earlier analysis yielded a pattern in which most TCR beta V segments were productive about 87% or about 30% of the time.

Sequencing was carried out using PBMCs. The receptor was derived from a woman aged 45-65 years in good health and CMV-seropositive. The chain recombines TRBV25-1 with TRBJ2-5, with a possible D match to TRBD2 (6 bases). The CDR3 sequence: CASVGRDGETQYF. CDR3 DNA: TGTGCCAGCGTGGGGCGGGACGGGGAGACCCAGTACTTC.